This T cell receptor beta chain was sequenced in a study of naive and memory T cell subsets. Treatment indicated: skin biopsy from PPD injection site in Mantoux-positive individual. An oligonucleotide containing a UMI was ligated to the 3' end of TCR cDNA. Germline V gene data show CDR1 as MNHEY and CDR2 as SVGAGI. V shed 4 bases and J shed 5 bases, with 11 bases lying between them. This CDR3 is built from 14 residues. Ligated cDNA underwent four rounds of PCR with nested alpha and beta constant region primers and SP2. TCRdb called the UMI-ligation and nested PCR reads again in MiXCR, with one record for every CDR3 protein. The sample has around 35,000 distinct CDR3 sequences; approximately 9.9% are singletons.

The rearrangement uses TRBV6-5 and TRBJ2-2; D may be TRBD1 (5 bases). The input for sequencing was skin, taken from a tuberculin skin test site. This TCR derives from an adult in good health. This CDR3 reads CASSSPTGTGELFF. The DNA for the CDR3 is TGTGCCAGCAGTTCACCCACAGGAACCGGGGAGCTGTTTTTT.